This TCR beta chain was sequenced during a study of T-cell memory formation after mild COVID-19. Broader study findings: Mostly located in CM and EM were contracting CD4+ clones, with contracting CD8+ clones located in EMRA. Clones that shrank (day 15 to 85) were balanced CD4/CD8, whereas later expanders leaned CD4+.

Regarding this clonotype: Its antigen remains unidentified.

Using constant-segment primers, 5'RACE produced TCR alpha and TCR beta cDNA libraries carrying sample barcodes and UMIs. Using its own MiXCR run on the 5' RACE reads, TCRdb lists one record per CDR3 protein. The repertoire holds 400,000 or so distinct CDR3 sequences, approximately 20% seen once, with roughly 8% in the top ten. The CDR3 is made up of 15 amino acids. CDR1 and CDR2 from the germline V gene are SGHDT and YYEEEE. V lost 4 bases, J lost 3 bases, and 5 bases stayed unmatched. This clonotype was sampled from an adult woman who had mild COVID-19 (a few samples of this study predate the infection). Cell type and time point are not known. The V and J genes are TRBV5-6 and TRBJ2-3; 10 bases match TRBD2. The sample comprised PBMCs or a T cell subset sorted from them (not recorded which). In DNA form, the CDR3 reads TGTGCCAGCAGCGCGGGACTAGCGCTAACAGATACGCAGTATTTT. Its translation: CASSAGLALTDTQYF.